The subject of this entry is one TCR beta chain. Which antigen it targets is not known. Per-base quality was not reported, and no clone a single base away is much larger than it. V was cut back by 7 bases and J by 6 bases, leaving a gap of 10 bases between them. The CDR3 runs 12 residues from the cysteine to the phenylalanine. Only CDR3 DNA is held: 36 bases, read in frame from base 1. The immunoSEQ Assay, a bias-controlled multiplex PCR, was used to amplify TCRbeta CDR3 regions from genomic DNA. As for the authors' bioinformatics: Within the assay, amplification of reference gene primers was used to estimate how many nucleated cells each sample contained. To quantify the absolute abundance of each unique TCRbeta CDR3 rearrangement, sequence reads were collapsed and filtered. For each sample, productive Simpson clonality was calculated by taking the square root of Simpson's diversity index across productive rearrangements. TCRdb took over this immuneACCESS table, retaining in-frame rearrangements with V and J assigned. Such tables are incomplete; in checked studies, under half of the missing clones stem from an unresolved V gene, and the remainder is unexplained. V and J calls and clone size are given by that table; D and trimming were obtained from the DNA. The table for this sample lists approximately 300,000 clones; approximately 81% of them were counted only once. The ten top clones hold about 1.9% of the sample.

Participants in the prospective study were aged about 18 to 90 years, lived in about two dozen United States geographic areas, and enrolled through a virtual design. Cohort assignment in the prospective study relied on participant-reported clinical history from a screening survey and a study questionnaire. Exposed participants had been in contact with someone with a PCR-confirmed or clinician-diagnosed COVID-19 case within 2 weeks of study entry. In the prospective study, mobile phlebotomists collected whole blood, serum and a nasopharyngeal or oropharyngeal swab from each participant. Over an approximately 2-month period, participants in the prospective study had the option of providing additional blood draws and questionnaires. Before DNA extraction, prospective study blood samples were shipped either frozen or at room temperature. This entry is derived from a study of blood T cell repertoires in COVID-19 (dated by TCRdb to the early 2020s). Context from the whole study: Collaborator samples came from the United States, Italy and Spain and covered acute and convalescent phases of COVID-19. The material from the prospective study consisted of cDNA or gDNA derived from T cells, B-cell-depleted T cells, or PBMCs. Subjects who had been exposed to COVID-19, were actively infected with it, or had recovered from it provided the deeply sampled blood TCRbeta repertoires that made up the dataset. A freely available public database, intended as a resource for researchers studying the immune response to SARS-CoV-2, is where the repertoires were released. The samples were drawn from two sources: the first 160 participants of the ongoing ImmuneRACE study, and 1,000 to 1,500 subjects contributed by 6 global collaborators. Nearly every sample came with metadata listing a de-identified subject ID, COVID-19 status, age in years and sex. Where available, HLA class I and class II types were obtained from metadata supplied by the sample provider rather than from assay-based typing.

Overall study results and their limits: Clinical and demographic metadata were provided uncurated, with the amount varying by source and participant.

The chain was built from TRBV12-3 or TRBV12-4 and TRBJ2-1; TRBD1 could be the D gene, as 5 bases match. Input material: PBMCs or T cells enriched from blood (not recorded which). The origin of this receptor is a woman aged 30 to 39 who had been exposed to COVID-19. The nucleotide sequence is TGTGCCAGCAATACAGGTTTCAATGAGCAGTTCTTC. This sequence encodes CASNTGFNEQFF.